This T cell receptor (beta chain) originates from a study of cytomegalovirus exposure and HLA in healthy donors. On the study more broadly: Among roughly 180 million T cells, an earlier analysis found around 100 million unique TCR beta sequences. Broader study findings: It was reported that TCR beta sequences correctly inferred the HLA-A and HLA-B alleles for most subjects.

The study ran its PCR with 60 Vbeta and 13 Jbeta primers. This table comes from immunoSEQ multiplex PCR, and its TCRdb copy is limited to in-frame clones, with some not included. The sample shows just under 45,000 clones, 51% of them seen only once. For this clone: As yet, its antigen is unknown.

Germline CDR1 SQVTM, CDR2 ANQGSEA. Germline trimming cut 0 bases from V and 10 bases from J; bases unmatched to any gene: 5. This CDR3 spans 14 amino acids. This chain uses TRBV29-1 with TRBJ2-1, with 11 bases identical to TRBD2. The sample was PBMCs. The source is a man aged 55 to 70 in good health and CMV-seronegative. The CDR3 DNA is TGCAGCGTTGAAGAGCGGCTAGCGGGAGGCGAGCAGTTCTTC. The encoded protein is CSVEERLAGGEQFF.